Below, 25 T cell receptor beta chains from the same sample are listed, as sequenced in a study of T cell repertoires in cytomegalovirus infection. These receptors' targets are unknown. TCRdb reprocessed the reads with MiXCR, giving one entry per CDR3 protein. Of approximately 50,000 distinct CDR3 sequences in the sample, around 20% are singletons; the top ten hold about four fifths. The specimen was CD8+ T cells from cultured PBMCs, collected from culture after CMV antigen stimulation. All receptors come from a human donor in good health (CMV status not recorded). Some clones in this sample may be carry-over from other donors' samples.

In this sample, this clonotype turned up a few times. V usage is TRBV7-6 and J usage is TRBJ2-7; 10 bases fit TRBD1. CDR3 length: 15 amino acids. Germline CDR1 SGHVS, CDR2 FNYEAQ. The V and J ends lost 0 bases and 6 bases, in that order; junction bases with no gene match: 5. CDR3 residues: CASSLAGGQGSEQYF. In nucleotides, the CDR3 is TGTGCCAGCAGCTTAGCAGGGGGACAGGGGAGCGAGCAGTACTTC.

Turning to this clonotype: The conserved phenylalanine or tryptophan normally closing the CDR3 is absent here, so this likely arose from a read error. The rearrangement uses TRBV18 and TRBJ1-5; 7 bases are shared with TRBD1. The V gene's germline CDR1 is KGHSH and CDR2 LQKENI. V shed 3 bases and J 1 base; nucleotides not matched to a gene: 6. The CDR3 loop spans 16 amino acids. In DNA form, the CDR3 reads TGTGCCAGCTCACCGGAGGGACAGTCAAGCAATCAGCCCCAGCATTTA. Translation gives CASSPEGQSSNQPQHL.

This sequence joins TRBV6-1 and TRBJ1-6, with D maybe TRBD1 (5 bases). The germline V gene has CDR1 MNHNS and CDR2 SASEGT. This CDR3 is built from 14 residues. V dropped 5 bases and J dropped 10 bases, with 15 bases sitting between them. CDR3 in DNA: TGTGCCAGCAGTCCTCCGGGACCGTTATCACCCCTCCACTTT. The encoded protein is CASSPPGPLSPLHF.

V and J are TRBV6-1 and TRBJ2-1; 9 bases are shared with TRBD2. V was clipped by 6 bases and J by 2 bases; unmatched bases: 2. Germline lookup yields CDR1 MNHNS and CDR2 SASEGT. The length of the CDR3 is 14 residues. Here the CDR3 DNA reads TGTGCCAGCAGAAGACTAGCGGCCTACAATGAGCAGTTCTTC. Encoded protein: CASRRLAAYNEQFF.

The chain joins TRBV6-6 to TRBJ1-3; a weak D match, TRBD1 (5 bases). This CDR3 is built from 17 residues. V lost 8 bases and J 2 bases, leaving 22 bases between the germline ends. Germline V lookup: CDR1 MNHNY, CDR2 SVGAGI (reference sequence). The CDR3 is CASALGVGSTPGNTIYF. CDR3 bases: TGTGCCAGCGCCTTAGGGGTGGGGTCTACTCCTGGAAACACCATATATTTT.

The rearrangement links TRBV6-1 to TRBJ2-5, with D unresolved. Germline lookup yields CDR1 MNHNS and CDR2 SASEGT. Trimming stripped 5 bases from V and 5 bases from J, with 6 bases between. This CDR3 has 11 residues. DNA of the CDR3: TGTGCCAGCAGTTACGTGGAGACCCAGTACTTC. It translates to CASSYVETQYF.

The chain is built from TRBV27 and TRBJ2-7; 9 nucleotides line up with TRBD1. The V gene end was trimmed by 6 bases and the J gene end by 2 bases; junction bases not matched to a gene: 8. The CDR3 runs 15 residues. Germline V lookup: CDR1 MNHEY, CDR2 SMNVEV (reference sequence). CDR3 amino acids: CASSLDRGRTYEQYF. CDR3 bases: TGTGCCAGCAGCCTGGACAGGGGTAGGACCTACGAGCAGTACTTC.

The V and J genes are TRBV5-1 and TRBJ1-4; no reliable D call. Germline V CDR1 and CDR2: SGHRS, YFSETQ. The V and J ends lost 0 bases and 0 bases respectively, with 3 bases between them. The CDR3 is 14 amino acids. The CDR3 protein is CASSLVTTNEKLFF. CDR3 coding DNA: TGCGCCAGCAGCTTGGTAACAACTAATGAAAAACTGTTTTTT.

The chain has TRBV28 and TRBJ1-2; no firm D call. Germline V CDR1 and CDR2: MDHEN, SYDVKM. This CDR3 has 13 amino acids. Trimming stripped 5 bases from V and 1 base from J, with 8 bases between. The CDR3 DNA is TGTGCCAGCAGTGCAGGCTATAACTATGGCTACACCTTC. Its protein is CASSAGYNYGYTF.

This clonotype appeared a few times. This chain uses TRBV28 with TRBJ2-4; D gene uncertain. V lost 6 bases to trimming and J lost 0 bases, with 12 bases between them. The CDR3 length is 15 residues. Germline CDR1 MDHEN, CDR2 SYDVKM. The DNA for the CDR3 is TGTGCCAGCAGCCTGGCCGACACAGCCAAAAACATTCAGTACTTC. Translating it yields CASSLADTAKNIQYF.

The chain joins TRBV2 to TRBJ1-1; D is uncertain. This CDR3 comprises 14 residues. Germline V lookup: CDR1 SNHLY, CDR2 FYNNEI. V shed 5 bases and J shed 5 bases, with 15 bases lying between them. Here the CDR3 DNA reads TGTGCCAGCAGTTACAACTCCCGAGTGACTGAAGCTTTCTTT. Protein: CASSYNSRVTEAFF.

This chain connects TRBV6-6 to TRBJ2-5; possibly TRBD1 for D (6 bases). Trimming pared 9 bases from V and 1 base from J, leaving 12 bases between. This CDR3 is 13 amino acids long. Looked up from germline, CDR1 is MNHNY and CDR2 is SVGAGI (reference sequence). CDR3 residues: CASGRQVQETQYF. CDR3 nucleotide sequence: TGTGCCAGTGGCCGACAGGTCCAAGAGACCCAGTACTTC.

The chain couples TRBV6-2 or TRBV6-3 to TRBJ2-7, with 9 bases that match TRBD1. This CDR3 has 15 amino acids. Germline CDR1 reads MNHEY; CDR2 reads SVGEGT. Trimming removed 6 bases from V and 3 bases from J; junction bases left unmatched: 9. CDR3 coding DNA: TGTGCCAGCAGCGACGGACAGGGGCGATACTACGAGCAGTACTTC. Its translation: CASSDGQGRYYEQYF.

The V gene is TRBV5-6, the J gene TRBJ1-5, with D tentatively TRBD1 (5 bases). This CDR3 comprises 15 residues. V gave up 2 bases and J gave up 0 bases, with 9 bases separating them. Germline CDR1 is SGHDT and CDR2 is YYEEEE. CDR3 sequence: CASSFRQYSNQPQHF. DNA of the CDR3: TGTGCCAGCAGCTTCCGACAGTATAGCAATCAGCCCCAGCATTTT.

This clonotype occurred a few times. V usage is TRBV6-2 or TRBV6-3 and J usage is TRBJ2-1; no clear D gene. Germline V gives CDR1 MNHEY, CDR2 SVGEGT. The CDR3 runs to 12 residues. V was trimmed by 2 bases and J by 13 bases, leaving 12 bases between them. The CDR3 sequence: CASSYPDLLQFF. The CDR3 DNA reads as TGTGCCAGCAGTTACCCCGACTTACTACAGTTCTTC.

This clonotype has a handful of counts. The chain recombines TRBV10-3 with TRBJ1-1, with D maybe TRBD1 (5 bases). Looked up from germline, CDR1 is ENHRY and CDR2 is SYGVKD. The V end was cut by 0 bases, the J end by 1 base, with 9 bases between. The CDR3 is made up of 15 amino acids. The CDR3 nucleotides read TGTGCCATCAGTGAGTCGCGGGGGGGGAACACTGAAGCTTTCTTT. Amino acid sequence: CAISESRGGNTEAFF.

The V gene is TRBV28, the J gene TRBJ1-1; D not certain. This CDR3 comprises 13 residues. The germline CDR1 and CDR2 sequences are MDHEN and SYDVKM. Trimming removed 6 bases from V and 7 bases from J, with 15 bases in between. The CDR3 nucleotides read TGTGCCAGCAGCTCTCCCCGGGTCCGTGAAGCTTTCTTT. Translation gives CASSSPRVREAFF.

This clonotype was observed a few times. The chain recombines TRBV4-1 with TRBJ1-6, with TRBD1 as a possible D gene (5 bases). Trimming removed 0 bases from V and 11 bases from J, with 14 bases in between. Germline V gives CDR1 MGHRA, CDR2 YSYEKL. CDR3 length: 15 residues. This chain's CDR3 is CASSQEAQGLAPLHF. The CDR3 DNA follows: TGCGCCAGCAGCCAAGAAGCCCAGGGTCTAGCACCCCTCCACTTT.

The chain is built from TRBV7-9 and TRBJ2-1, with TRBD1 identical over 8 bases. The V gene's germline CDR1 is SEHNR and CDR2 FQNEAQ (reference sequence). The J segment lost 7 bases and the V segment lost 5 bases, leaving 4 bases of the junction unmatched. The CDR3 runs to 13 residues. The CDR3 protein is CASSRTGWNEQFF. The CDR3, as DNA: TGTGCCAGCAGCCGGACAGGGTGGAATGAGCAGTTCTTC.

This clonotype turned up a few times. CDR3 protein: CASSLRALNTEAFF. The CDR3, as DNA: TGTGCCAGCAGCCTCCGGGCCCTGAACACTGAAGCTTTCTTT. The chain employs TRBV7-8 and TRBJ1-1, with no clear D. V was shortened by 5 bases and J by 0 bases, with 10 bases between the two germline ends. The CDR3 contains 14 residues. CDR1 is SGHVS and CDR2 is FQNEAQ in the germline V gene. Using reference TRBV7-8 and TRBJ1-1 for the parts outside the CDR3, the full variable domain is GAGVSQSPRYKVAKRGQDVALRCDPISGHVSLFWYQQALGQGPEFLTYFQNEAQLDKSGLPSDRFFAERPEGSVSTLKIQRTQQEDSAVYLCASSLRALNTEAFFGQGTRLTVV.

This clonotype was seen more than once but under ten times. This sequence joins TRBV6-6 and TRBJ1-1, with TRBD1 identical over 11 bases. Per the germline V gene, CDR1 is MNHNY and CDR2 is SVGAGI (reference sequence). The length of the CDR3 is 16 residues. V shed 5 bases, J shed 7 bases, and the junction held 12 bases outside the gene matches. CDR3 bases: TGTGCCAGCAGTAAAGAAGTGGACAGGGGGCGAGGTGAAGCTTTCTTT. It encodes CASSKEVDRGRGEAFF.

This clonotype has only a few counts. The J gene is TRBJ1-1, the V gene TRBV4-1; D may be TRBD1 (5 bases). This CDR3 region has 12 residues. V was trimmed by 5 bases and J by 1 base, leaving 5 bases between them. Germline lookup yields CDR1 MGHRA and CDR2 YSYEKL. In DNA, the CDR3 is TGCGCCAGCAGCGACAGGAACACTGAAGCTTTCTTT. Its translation is CASSDRNTEAFF.

V and J are TRBV7-2 and TRBJ2-3; 12 bases fit TRBD1. Germline V gives CDR1 SGHTA, CDR2 FQGNSA. The CDR3 runs to 21 residues. With V trimmed by 3 bases and J by 12 bases, 28 bases remained unmatched. The CDR3 region has the DNA TGTGCCAGCAGCTTCGATCTGGGACAGGGGGCGCAAATCAAATACCGCCTATCTCAGTATTTT. Amino acid sequence: CASSFDLGQGAQIKYRLSQYF.

This clonotype was found a few times. The chain joins TRBV6-2 or TRBV6-3 to TRBJ1-1; maybe TRBD1 (6 bases). Per the germline V gene, CDR1 is MNHEY and CDR2 is SVGEGT. The V end lost 7 bases, the J end lost 1 base, and 13 bases lay between the germline ends. This CDR3 contains 14 residues. In DNA form, the CDR3 reads TGTGCCAGCAAACCCGGGGGCGAGAACACTGAAGCTTTCTTT. This encodes CASKPGGENTEAFF.

The CDR3 DNA follows: TGCGCCAGCAGCCAAGAACAGGGACAGGGGTCCCACGAGCAGTACTTC. This sequence encodes CASSQEQGQGSHEQYF. The chain carries TRBV4-3 and TRBJ2-7; 10 nucleotides line up with TRBD1. This CDR3 region has 16 residues. J was trimmed by 5 bases and V by 0 bases; bases with no gene match: 7. Germline V CDR1 and CDR2: LGHNA, YSLEER.